This T cell receptor (beta chain) was identified during a study of OX40 agonist ivuxolimab in advanced cancers. At the level of the study: Clinicians treated patients with ivuxolimab, an agonistic anti-OX40 (CD134) antibody. Two cutaneous melanoma patients and one hepatocellular carcinoma patient, three in all, had partial responses. Study findings and constraints: The study observed clonal expansion of CD4+ and CD8+ blood T cells by week 6 at 0.1 to 3.0 mg/kg. In the 0.1-3.0 mg/kg groups, partial responders showed among the lowest expansion.

The V gene's germline CDR1 is SGHVS and CDR2 FQNEAQ. This CDR3 is 12 amino acids long. Trimming stripped 3 bases from V and 3 bases from J, with 6 bases between. Points on this clone: Antigen: not known.

Only in-frame clones appear in the TCRdb table, and some are missing; sequencing was by immunoSEQ multiplex PCR. The sample has fewer than 70,000 clones, around 83% seen once. The sequence derives from an adult with an advanced solid tumor such as melanoma, head and neck, liver or kidney cancer. The chain combines TRBV7-8 with TRBJ2-7, with D possibly TRBD1 on 5 matching bases. The specimen comprised CD4+ or CD8+ T cells sorted from blood, sampled in a trial of the OX40 agonist ivuxolimab. The CDR3 sequence is CASSFDSYEQYF. The CDR3 DNA sequence: TGTGCCAGCAGCTTCGACAGCTACGAGCAGTACTTC. Drawing the rest from reference TRBV7-8 and TRBJ2-7, the complete variable domain is GAGVSQSPRYKVAKRGQDVALRCDPISGHVSLFWYQQALGQGPEFLTYFQNEAQLDKSGLPSDRFFAERPEGSVSTLKIQRTQQEDSAVYLCASSFDSYEQYFGPGTRLTVT.